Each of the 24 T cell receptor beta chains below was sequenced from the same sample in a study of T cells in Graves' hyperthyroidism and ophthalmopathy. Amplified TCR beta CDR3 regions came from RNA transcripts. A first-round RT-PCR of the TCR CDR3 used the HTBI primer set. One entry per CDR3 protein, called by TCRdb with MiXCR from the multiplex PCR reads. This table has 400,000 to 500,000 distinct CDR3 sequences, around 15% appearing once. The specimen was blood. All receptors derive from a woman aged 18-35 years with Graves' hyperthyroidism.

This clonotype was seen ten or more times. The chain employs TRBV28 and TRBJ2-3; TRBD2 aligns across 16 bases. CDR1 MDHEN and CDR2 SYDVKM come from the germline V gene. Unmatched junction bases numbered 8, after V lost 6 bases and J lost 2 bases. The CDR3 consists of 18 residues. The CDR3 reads CASSSGTSGRASTDTQYF. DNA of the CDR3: TGTGCCAGCAGCTCTGGGACTAGCGGGAGGGCGTCCACAGATACGCAGTATTTT.

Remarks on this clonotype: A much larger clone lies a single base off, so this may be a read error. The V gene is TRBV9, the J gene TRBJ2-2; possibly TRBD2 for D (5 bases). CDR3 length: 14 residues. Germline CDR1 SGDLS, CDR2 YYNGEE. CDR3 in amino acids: CVSSVAAGPGELFF. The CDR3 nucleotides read TGTGTCAGCAGCGTAGCTGCGGGCCCCGGGGAGCTGTTTTTT.

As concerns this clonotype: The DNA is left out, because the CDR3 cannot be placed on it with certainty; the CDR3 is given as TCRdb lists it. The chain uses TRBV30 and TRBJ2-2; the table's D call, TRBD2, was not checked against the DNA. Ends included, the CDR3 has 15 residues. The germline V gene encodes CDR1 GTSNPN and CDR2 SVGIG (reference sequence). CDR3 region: CAWLVAGGATGELVF.

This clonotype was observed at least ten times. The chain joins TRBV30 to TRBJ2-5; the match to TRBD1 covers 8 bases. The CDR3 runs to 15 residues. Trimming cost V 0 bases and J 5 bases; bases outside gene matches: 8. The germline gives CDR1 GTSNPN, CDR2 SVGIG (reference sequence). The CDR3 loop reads CAWSVEAGGRETQYF. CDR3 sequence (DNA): TGTGCCTGGAGTGTCGAGGCAGGGGGCAGGGAGACCCAGTACTTC.

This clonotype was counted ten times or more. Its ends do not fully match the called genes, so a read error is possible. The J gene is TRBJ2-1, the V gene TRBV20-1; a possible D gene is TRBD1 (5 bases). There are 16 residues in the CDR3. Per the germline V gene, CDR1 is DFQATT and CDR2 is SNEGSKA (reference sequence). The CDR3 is CSARDMAGPSYNEQFF. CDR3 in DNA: TGCAGTGCTAGAGATATGGCAGGGCCCTCCTATAATGAGCAGTTCTTC.

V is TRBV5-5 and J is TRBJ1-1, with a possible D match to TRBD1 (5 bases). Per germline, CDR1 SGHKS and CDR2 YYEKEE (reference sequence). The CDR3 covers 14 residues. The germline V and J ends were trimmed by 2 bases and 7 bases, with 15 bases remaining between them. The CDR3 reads CASSFEGPPGEAFF. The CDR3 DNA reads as TGTGCCAGCAGCTTTGAGGGACCGCCGGGTGAAGCTTTCTTT.

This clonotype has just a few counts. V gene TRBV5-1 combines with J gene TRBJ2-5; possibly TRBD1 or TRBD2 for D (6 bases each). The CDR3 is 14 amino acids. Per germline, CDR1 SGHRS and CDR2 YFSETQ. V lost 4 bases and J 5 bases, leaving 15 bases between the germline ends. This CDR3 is CASSGSQGRETQYF. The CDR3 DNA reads TGCGCCAGCAGCGGATCTCAGGGGAGGGAGACCCAGTACTTC.

This CDR3 reads CASTMGTSGSNEQFF. For the CDR3, the DNA is TGTGCCAGCACCATGGGGACTAGCGGGAGTAATGAGCAGTTCTTC. The chain employs TRBV12-3 or TRBV12-4 and TRBJ2-1; 14 bases align to TRBD2. The CDR3 covers 15 residues. Trimming cost V 7 bases and J 7 bases; bases outside gene matches: 6.

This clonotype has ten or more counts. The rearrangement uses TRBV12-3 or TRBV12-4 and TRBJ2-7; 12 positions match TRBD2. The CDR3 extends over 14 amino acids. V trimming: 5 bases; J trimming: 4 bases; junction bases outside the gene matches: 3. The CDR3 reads CASSHLAGGYEQYF. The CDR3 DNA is TGTGCCAGCAGTCACCTAGCGGGAGGGTACGAGCAGTACTTC.

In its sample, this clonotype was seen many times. In DNA, the CDR3 is TGTGCCAGCAGTTTGACTCTAGCGCCCTCCTACAATGAGCAGTTCTTC. It codes for CASSLTLAPSYNEQFF. This chain links TRBV27 with TRBJ2-1, with a possible D match to TRBD2 (6 bases). Germline V gene sequence: CDR1 MNHEY, CDR2 SMNVEV (reference sequence). The germline V and J ends were trimmed by 3 bases and 0 bases, with 12 bases remaining between them. The CDR3 covers 16 residues.

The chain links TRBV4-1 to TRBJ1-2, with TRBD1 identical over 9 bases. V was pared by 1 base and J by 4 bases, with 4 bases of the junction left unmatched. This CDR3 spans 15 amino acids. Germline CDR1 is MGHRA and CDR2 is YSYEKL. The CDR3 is CASSQVQGAVYGYTF. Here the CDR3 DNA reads TGCGCCAGCAGCCAAGTACAGGGGGCTGTCTATGGCTACACCTTC.

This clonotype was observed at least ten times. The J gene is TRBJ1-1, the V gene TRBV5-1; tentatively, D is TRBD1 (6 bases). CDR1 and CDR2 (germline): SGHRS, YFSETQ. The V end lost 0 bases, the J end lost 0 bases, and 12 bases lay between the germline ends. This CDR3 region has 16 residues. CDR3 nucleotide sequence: TGCGCCAGCAGCTTGGCAGGGGTGGCAGTGAACACTGAAGCTTTCTTT. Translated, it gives CASSLAGVAVNTEAFF.

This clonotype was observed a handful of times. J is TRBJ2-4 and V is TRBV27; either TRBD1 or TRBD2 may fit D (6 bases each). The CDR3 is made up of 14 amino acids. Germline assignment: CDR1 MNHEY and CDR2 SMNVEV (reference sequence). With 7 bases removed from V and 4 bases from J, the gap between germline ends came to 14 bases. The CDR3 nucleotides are TGTGCCAGCACGCGGGGACAAAAAAAAAACATTCAGTACTTC. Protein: CASTRGQKKNIQYF.

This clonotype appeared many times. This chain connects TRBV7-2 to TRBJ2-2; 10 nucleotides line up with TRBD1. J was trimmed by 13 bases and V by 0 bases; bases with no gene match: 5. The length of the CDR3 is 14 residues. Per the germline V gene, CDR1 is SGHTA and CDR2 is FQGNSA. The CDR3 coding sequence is TGTGCCAGCAGCTTAGCGCTGACAGGGGGCAGGCTGTTTTTT. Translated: CASSLALTGGRLFF.

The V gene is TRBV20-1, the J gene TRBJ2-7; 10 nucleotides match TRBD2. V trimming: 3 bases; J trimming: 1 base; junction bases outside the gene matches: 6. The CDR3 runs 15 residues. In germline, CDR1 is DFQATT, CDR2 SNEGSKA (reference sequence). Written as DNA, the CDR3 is TGCAGTGCTAGTGGGCTAGCGGGAGTATCCTACGAGCAGTACTTC. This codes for CSASGLAGVSYEQYF.

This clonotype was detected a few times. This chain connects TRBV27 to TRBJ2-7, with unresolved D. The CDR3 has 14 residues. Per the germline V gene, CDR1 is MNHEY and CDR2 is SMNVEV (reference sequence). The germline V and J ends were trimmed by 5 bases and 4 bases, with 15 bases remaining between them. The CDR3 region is CASSPRAPTYEQYF. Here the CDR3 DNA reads TGTGCCAGCAGTCCCCGCGCACCGACTTACGAGCAGTACTTC.

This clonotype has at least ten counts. CDR3 residues: CASSVWTVNQPQHF. CDR3 nucleotides: TGTGCCAGCAGTGTTTGGACAGTTAATCAGCCCCAGCATTTT. This sequence joins TRBV6-1 and TRBJ1-5; the D gene is possibly TRBD1 (6 bases). CDR1 and CDR2 from the germline V gene are MNHNS and SASEGT. Trimming removed 4 bases from V and 4 bases from J, with 11 bases in between. The CDR3 covers 14 residues.

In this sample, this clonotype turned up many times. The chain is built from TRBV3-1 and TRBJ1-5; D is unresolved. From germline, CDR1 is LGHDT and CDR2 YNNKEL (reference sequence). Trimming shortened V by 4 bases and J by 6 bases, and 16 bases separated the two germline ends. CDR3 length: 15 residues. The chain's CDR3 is CASSPASRVLQPQHF. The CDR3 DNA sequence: TGTGCCAGCAGCCCAGCGAGTCGGGTTCTTCAGCCCCAGCATTTT.

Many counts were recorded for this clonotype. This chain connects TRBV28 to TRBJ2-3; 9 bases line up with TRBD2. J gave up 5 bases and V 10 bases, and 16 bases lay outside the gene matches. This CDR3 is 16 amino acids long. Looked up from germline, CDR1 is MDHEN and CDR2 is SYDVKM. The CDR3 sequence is CATHRGSGRLVDTQYF. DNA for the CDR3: TGTGCCACCCACAGGGGTAGCGGGAGACTTGTAGATACGCAGTATTTT.

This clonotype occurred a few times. The CDR3 DNA reads TGTGCCAGCAGCGAAACTAGCGGGAGGTTTGGTGAGCAGTTCTTC. It specifies CASSETSGRFGEQFF. The V gene is TRBV3-1, the J gene TRBJ2-1, with 12 bases fitting TRBD2. J gave up 9 bases and V 5 bases, and 8 bases lay outside the gene matches. The CDR3 contains 15 residues. Germline V CDR1 and CDR2: LGHDT, YNNKEL (reference sequence).

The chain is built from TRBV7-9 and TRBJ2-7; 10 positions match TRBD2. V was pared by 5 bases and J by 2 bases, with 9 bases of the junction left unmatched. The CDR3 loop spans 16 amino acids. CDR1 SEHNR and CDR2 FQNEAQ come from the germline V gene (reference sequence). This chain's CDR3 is CASSHLVAGGAYEQYF. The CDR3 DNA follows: TGTGCCAGCAGCCATCTTGTAGCGGGAGGTGCCTACGAGCAGTACTTC. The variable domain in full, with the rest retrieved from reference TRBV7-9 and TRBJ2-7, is DTGVSQNPRHKITKRGQNVTFRCDPISEHNRLYWYRQTLGQGPEFLTYFQNEAQLEKSRLLSDRFSAERPKGSFSTLEIQRTEQGDSAMYLCASSHLVAGGAYEQYFGPGTRLTVT.

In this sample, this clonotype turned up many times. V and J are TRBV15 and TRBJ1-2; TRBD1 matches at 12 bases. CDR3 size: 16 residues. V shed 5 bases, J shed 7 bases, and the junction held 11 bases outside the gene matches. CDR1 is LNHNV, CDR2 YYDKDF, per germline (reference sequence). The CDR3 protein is CATSEQGTGGAGGYTF. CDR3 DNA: TGTGCCACCAGCGAACAGGGGACAGGGGGCGCGGGTGGCTACACCTTC.

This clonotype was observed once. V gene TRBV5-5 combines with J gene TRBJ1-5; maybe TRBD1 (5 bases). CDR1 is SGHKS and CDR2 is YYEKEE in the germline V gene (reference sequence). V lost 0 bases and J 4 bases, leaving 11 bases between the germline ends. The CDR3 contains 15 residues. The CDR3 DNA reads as TGTGCCAGCAGCTTGGCCCAGGGAATAAATCAGCCCCAGCATTTT. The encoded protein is CASSLAQGINQPQHF.

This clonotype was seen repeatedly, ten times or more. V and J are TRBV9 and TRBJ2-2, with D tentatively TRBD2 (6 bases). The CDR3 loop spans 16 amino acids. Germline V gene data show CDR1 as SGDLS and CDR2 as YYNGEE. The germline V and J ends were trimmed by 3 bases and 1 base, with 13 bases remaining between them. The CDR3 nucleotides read TGTGCCAGCAGCGAGGGGATTAGCGGGAACACCGGGGAGCTGTTTTTT. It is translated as CASSEGISGNTGELFF.